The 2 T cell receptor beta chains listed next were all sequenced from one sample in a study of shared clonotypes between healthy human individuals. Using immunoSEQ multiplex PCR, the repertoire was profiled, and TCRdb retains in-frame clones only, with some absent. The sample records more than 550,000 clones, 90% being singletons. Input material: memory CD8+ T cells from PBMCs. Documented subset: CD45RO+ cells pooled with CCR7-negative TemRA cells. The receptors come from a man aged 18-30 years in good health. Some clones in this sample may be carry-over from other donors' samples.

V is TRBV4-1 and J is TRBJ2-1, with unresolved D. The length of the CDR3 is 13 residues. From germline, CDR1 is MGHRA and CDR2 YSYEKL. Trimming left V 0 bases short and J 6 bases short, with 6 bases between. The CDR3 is CASSQEWLNEQFF. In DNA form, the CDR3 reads TGCGCCAGCAGCCAAGAGTGGCTCAATGAGCAGTTCTTC.

The CDR3 bases are TGTGCCAGCAGCCACCTCGGGCCTTATTACGAGCAGTACTTC. Translated, it gives CASSHLGPYYEQYF. The chain combines TRBV4-2 with TRBJ2-7; no clear D. V was trimmed by 3 bases and J by 4 bases, leaving 13 bases between them. This CDR3 comprises 14 residues. Looked up from germline, CDR1 is LGHNA and CDR2 is YNFKEQ.